The TCR beta chain described here comes from a study of T cell responses to AZD1222 COVID-19 vaccine. The CDR3 totals 14 residues. Deletions cut 5 bases from V and 3 bases from J, with 14 bases between. Per the germline V gene, CDR1 is MNHEY and CDR2 is SVGEGT. Some clones are missing from TCRdb's copy, which holds only in-frame ones; the method was immunoSEQ multiplex PCR. The sample yields 110,000 to 150,000 clones, just over 90% seen once. The starting material was peripheral blood, obtained on day 0 of AZD1222 vaccination. The sequence was collected from an adult in good health. The rearrangement uses TRBV6-2 or TRBV6-3 and TRBJ2-7, with D perhaps matching TRBD2 (7 bases). The CDR3: CASSEGGDGYEQYF. CDR3 sequence (DNA): TGTGCCAGCAGTGAGGGGGGGGACGGCTACGAGCAGTACTTC.